This TCR beta chain comes out of a study of T cell responses to AZD1222 COVID-19 vaccine. To note about this clone: Its specificity is unknown.

TCRdb's copy holds only in-frame clones and misses some; the assay was immunoSEQ multiplex PCR. Of more than 150,000 clones listed, about 90% are singletons. Germline CDR1 SGHDT, CDR2 YYEEEE. The V gene lost 0 bases and the J gene lost 3 bases, with 6 bases spanning the gap. The CDR3 spans 13 residues. Study-wide findings and caveats: When two AZD1222 doses had been given, Spike-specific TCR breadth and depth rose. Spike-wide coverage was observed for vaccine-associated CD4 TCRs, with dominant responses at 160-218 and 743-854.

The V gene is TRBV5-6, the J gene TRBJ1-2; weak D call: TRBD1 (5 bases). The sequences come from peripheral blood, collected on day 0 of AZD1222 vaccination. The TCR originated in an adult in good health. The CDR3 DNA reads as TGTGCCAGCAGCTTGGTGACAGACTATGGCTACACCTTC. It encodes CASSLVTDYGYTF.